This T cell receptor beta chain was sequenced in a study of T cells in Graves' hyperthyroidism and ophthalmopathy. The CDR3 regions of TCR beta were amplified from RNA transcripts. TCR CDR3 underwent first-round RT-PCR with the HTBI primer set. TCRdb processed the multiplex PCR reads anew with MiXCR; each CDR3 protein has one entry. This table has some 500,000 distinct CDR3 sequences, around 22% appearing once. The sample taken for sequencing was blood. The receptor's source is a woman in her twenties or thirties with Graves' ophthalmopathy.

The CDR3 loop is CASSDRTDGSKAFF. DNA for the CDR3: TGTGCCAGCAGCGATAGAACGGACGGATCTAAAGCTTTCTTT. This chain links TRBV6-1 with TRBJ1-1; D is unclear. Per the germline V gene, CDR1 is MNHNS and CDR2 is SASEGT. The CDR3 spans 14 residues. V gave up 6 bases and J gave up 9 bases, with 20 bases separating them.